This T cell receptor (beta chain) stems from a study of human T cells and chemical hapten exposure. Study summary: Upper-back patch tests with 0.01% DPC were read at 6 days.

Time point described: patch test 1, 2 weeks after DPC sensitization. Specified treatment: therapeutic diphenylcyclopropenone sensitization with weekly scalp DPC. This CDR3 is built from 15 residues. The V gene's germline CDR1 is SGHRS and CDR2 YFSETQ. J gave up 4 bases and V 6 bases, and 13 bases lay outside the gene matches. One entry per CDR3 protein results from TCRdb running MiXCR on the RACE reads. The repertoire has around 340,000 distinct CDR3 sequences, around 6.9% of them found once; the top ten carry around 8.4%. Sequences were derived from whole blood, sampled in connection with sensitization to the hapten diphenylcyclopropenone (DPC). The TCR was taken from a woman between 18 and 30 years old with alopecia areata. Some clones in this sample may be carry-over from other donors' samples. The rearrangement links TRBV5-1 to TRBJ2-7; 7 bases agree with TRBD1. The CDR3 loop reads CASTETGALSYEQYF. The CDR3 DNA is TGCGCCAGCACCGAAACAGGGGCCCTCTCTTACGAGCAGTACTTC.